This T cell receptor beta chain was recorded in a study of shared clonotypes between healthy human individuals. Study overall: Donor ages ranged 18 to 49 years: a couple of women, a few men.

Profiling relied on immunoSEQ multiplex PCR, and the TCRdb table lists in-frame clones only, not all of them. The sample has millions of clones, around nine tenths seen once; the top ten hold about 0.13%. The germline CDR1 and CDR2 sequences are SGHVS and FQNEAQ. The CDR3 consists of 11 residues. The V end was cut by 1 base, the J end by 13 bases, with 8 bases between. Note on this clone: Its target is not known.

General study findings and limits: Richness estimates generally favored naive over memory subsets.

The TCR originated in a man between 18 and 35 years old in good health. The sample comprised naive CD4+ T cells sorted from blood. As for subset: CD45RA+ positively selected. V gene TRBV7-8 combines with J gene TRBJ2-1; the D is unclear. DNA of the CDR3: TGTGCCAGCAGCTTAGATGCCCTCCAGTTCTTC. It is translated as CASSLDALQFF.